These 16 T cell receptor beta chains were all obtained from the same sample, sequenced in a study of T cell repertoires in cytomegalovirus infection. TCRdb reanalysed the reads using MiXCR and keeps one entry per CDR3 protein. The data contain 630,000 or so distinct CDR3 sequences, 20% to 25% of them seen just once; the ten biggest clones take up around 8%. Sequences were obtained from CD8+ T cells from PBMCs. These receptor sequences come from a human donor in good health (CMV status not recorded). Some clones in this sample may be carry-over from other donors' samples.

V usage is TRBV10-3 and J usage is TRBJ1-2; TRBD1 is a possible D gene (5 bases). V gave up 7 bases and J gave up 5 bases, with 17 bases separating them. The V gene's germline CDR1 is ENHRY and CDR2 SYGVKD. The CDR3 runs 14 residues. The CDR3 sequence: CAIMDNGARYGYTF. The CDR3 DNA reads as TGTGCCATCATGGACAATGGGGCTAGGTATGGCTACACCTTC.

This clonotype is labeled medium-sized. The chain joins TRBV6-5 to TRBJ2-5; D possibly corresponds to TRBD2 (5 bases). The CDR3 covers 15 residues. Germline values: CDR1 MNHEY, CDR2 SVGAGI. V was trimmed by 3 bases and J by 3 bases, leaving 14 bases between them. CDR3 bases: TGTGCCAGCAGTTATTCGCCGGGAACTGAAGAGACCCAGTACTTC. It encodes CASSYSPGTEETQYF.

This clonotype was observed a handful of times. The chain recombines TRBV20-1 with TRBJ2-7; no reliable D call. The CDR3 covers 13 residues. V was pared by 3 bases and J by 0 bases, with 9 bases between. Germline V gene data show CDR1 as DFQATT and CDR2 as SNEGSKA (reference sequence). The CDR3 region is CSARTGSSYEQYV. The CDR3 region has the DNA TGCAGTGCTAGGACGGGTAGCTCCTACGAGCAGTACGTC.

This chain links TRBV11-3 with TRBJ2-5, with D possibly being TRBD2 (5 bases). V lost 1 base and J 0 bases, leaving 9 bases between the germline ends. The CDR3 is made up of 15 amino acids. CDR1 is SGHNT, CDR2 YENEEA, per germline. CDR3 bases: TGTGCCAGCAGCTTAGGCTCTAGCAACCAAGAGACCCAGTACTTC. This gives the protein CASSLGSSNQETQYF. Together with reference TRBV11-3 and TRBJ2-5, the CDR3 gives the full variable domain: EAGVVQSPRYKIIEKKQPVAFWCNPISGHNTLYWYLQNLGQGPELLIRYENEEAVDDSQLPKDRFSAERLKGVDSTLKIQPAELGDSAVYLCASSLGSSNQETQYFGPGTRLLVL.

This clonotype was observed a few times. V is TRBV2 and J is TRBJ2-2; TRBD2 aligns across 7 bases. J was trimmed by 7 bases and V by 8 bases; bases with no gene match: 10. Germline CDR1 is SNHLY and CDR2 is FYNNEI. The CDR3 sequence is 14 residues long. CDR3 loop: CASSGGREGGELFF. Here the CDR3 DNA reads TGTGCCAGCTCTGGTGGCAGGGAGGGCGGGGAGCTGTTTTTT.

This chain connects TRBV4-1 to TRBJ2-3; TRBD1 aligns across 10 bases. Germline CDR1 and CDR2: MGHRA and YSYEKL. With 4 bases clipped from V and 3 bases from J, the junction kept 13 bases outside the gene matches. The CDR3 is 18 residues long. The CDR3 loop is CASSLSGTGAWNTDTQYF. CDR3 nucleotide sequence: TGCGCCAGCAGCCTCTCCGGGACAGGGGCTTGGAATACAGATACGCAGTATTTT.

This clonotype occurred a few times. The gene calls are TRBV20-1 and TRBJ2-7; D is perhaps TRBD2 (5 bases). There are 11 residues in the CDR3. Germline V gene data show CDR1 as DFQATT and CDR2 as SNEGSKA (reference sequence). Trimming took 6 bases from V and 6 from J, leaving 12 bases between them. CDR3 nucleotides: TGCAGTGCCCCGAGCGGAGGCGAGCAGTACTTC. Translation: CSAPSGGEQYF.

This clonotype was detected a few times. The chain has TRBV7-9 and TRBJ1-2; 7 bases are a match to TRBD1. The CDR3 has 15 residues. CDR1 SEHNR and CDR2 FQNEAQ come from the germline V gene (reference sequence). With 4 bases clipped from V and 6 bases from J, the junction kept 11 bases outside the gene matches. The CDR3 sequence is CASSYAQGNLDGYTF. CDR3 DNA sequence: TGTGCCAGCAGCTACGCACAGGGGAACCTCGATGGCTACACCTTC.

This clonotype has more than one count but fewer than ten. This chain links TRBV15 with TRBJ2-2, with no clear D. The CDR3 totals 14 residues. Germline V CDR1 and CDR2: LNHNV, YYDKDF (reference sequence). V lost 8 bases and J 5 bases, leaving 15 bases between the germline ends. The CDR3 region has the DNA TGTGCCACCGCCCTGGGCGATTTGACCGGGGAGCTGTTTTTT. It translates to CATALGDLTGELFF.

The rearrangement links TRBV20-1 to TRBJ2-3; 10 positions agree with TRBD1. V trimming: 3 bases; J trimming: 3 bases; junction bases outside the gene matches: 9. CDR3 length equals 16 residues. CDR1 is DFQATT and CDR2 is SNEGSKA in the germline V gene (reference sequence). Here the CDR3 DNA reads TGCAGTGCTAGGGGGGACAGGGGATATTGGACAGATACGCAGTATTTT. Amino acid sequence: CSARGDRGYWTDTQYF.

The rearrangement links TRBV5-1 to TRBJ1-5, with D possibly matching TRBD1 (5 bases). V lost 1 base to trimming and J lost 3 bases, with 14 bases between them. The germline gives CDR1 SGHRS, CDR2 YFSETQ. CDR3 length equals 16 residues. This CDR3 reads CASSLNPGTHNQPQHF. The CDR3 nucleotides are TGCGCCAGCAGCTTGAACCCGGGGACGCACAATCAGCCCCAGCATTTT.

The V gene is TRBV29-1, the J gene TRBJ1-2; weak D call: TRBD1 (5 bases). The CDR3 totals 14 residues. V was pared by 5 bases and J by 4 bases, with 17 bases between. The germline V gene encodes CDR1 SQVTM and CDR2 ANQGSEA. The CDR3 protein is CSVIPETDGYGYTF. Here the CDR3 DNA reads TGCAGCGTTATCCCCGAGACAGACGGCTATGGCTACACCTTC.

This chain connects TRBV10-1 to TRBJ2-7; D ambiguous. The CDR3 covers 15 residues. Trimming stripped 2 bases from V and 0 bases from J, with 11 bases between. Germline CDR1 and CDR2: WNHNN and SYGVQD (reference sequence). CDR3 DNA sequence: TGCGCCAGCAGTGAGAAGGAAGGATTCTCCTACGAGCAGTACTTC. Its protein product is CASSEKEGFSYEQYF.

The rearrangement joins TRBV7-6 to TRBJ2-7; 7 bases are shared with TRBD2. CDR3 size: 15 residues. Germline V gene data show CDR1 as SGHVS and CDR2 as FNYEAQ. The trim removed 3 bases at V and 3 bases at J, leaving 8 bases unmatched. The CDR3 coding sequence is TGTGCCAGCAGCTTGGGCCAGGGAGGGAACTACGAGCAGTACTTC. Protein sequence: CASSLGQGGNYEQYF.

CDR3 sequence (DNA): TGCAGCGTTGAACAGTCCCGGGGCGAGCAGTTCTTC. Its translation is CSVEQSRGEQFF. This chain uses TRBV29-1 with TRBJ2-1; the D gene could be TRBD1 or TRBD2 (5 bases each). CDR3 length: 12 residues. Germline-derived CDR1 and CDR2 are SQVTM and ANQGSEA. V was clipped by 2 bases and J by 10 bases, with 12 bases between them.

The chain recombines TRBV6-1 with TRBJ2-2; D is unresolved. The CDR3 runs to 15 residues. The ends were cut back, 3 bases at V and 1 base at J, with 9 bases in the middle. CDR1 is MNHNS and CDR2 is SASEGT in the germline V gene. The CDR3 spells CASSDQVLNTGELFF. The DNA for the CDR3 is TGTGCCAGCAGTGATCAAGTGCTGAACACCGGGGAGCTGTTTTTT.